The 16 T cell receptor beta chains presented below share a single source sample, sequenced in a study of T cells in Graves' hyperthyroidism and ophthalmopathy. The source material, RNA transcripts, was used to amplify TCR beta CDR3 regions. HTBI primers were the set used in a first-round RT-PCR of the TCR CDR3. TCRdb independently ran MiXCR on the multiplex PCR reads; one entry per CDR3 protein. The data show under 450,000 distinct CDR3 sequences, less than 20% seen once. Material: blood. The receptors were sampled from a woman aged 18-29 years with Graves' hyperthyroidism.

This clonotype was seen ten or more times. The chain uses TRBV5-1 and TRBJ2-3; D is undetermined. Germline assignment: CDR1 SGHRS and CDR2 YFSETQ. The V end was cut by 1 base, the J end by 2 bases, with 8 bases between. The CDR3 sequence is 14 residues long. CDR3 coding DNA: TGCGCCAGCAGCTTGAGACTGATCACAGATACGCAGTATTTT. Residues: CASSLRLITDTQYF.

The chain joins TRBV19 to TRBJ1-5; the match to TRBD1 covers 7 bases. CDR1 is LNHDA and CDR2 is SQIVND in the germline V gene (reference sequence). This CDR3 region has 13 residues. The CDR3 is CATGEQGDQPQHF. In DNA, the CDR3 is TGTGCTACAGGAGAGCAGGGGGATCAGCCCCAGCATTTT.

This clonotype showed up many times. The chain carries TRBV20-1 and TRBJ1-2, with D maybe TRBD1 (6 bases). Germline CDR1 is DFQATT and CDR2 is SNEGSKA (reference sequence). Trimming removed 4 bases from V and 4 bases from J, with 16 bases in between. The CDR3 contains 14 residues. In nucleotides, the CDR3 is TGCAGTGCTAAATGGGACAAGGGTGGCTATGGCTACACCTTC. The encoded protein is CSAKWDKGGYGYTF.

The chain is built from TRBV19 and TRBJ1-5, with D possibly matching TRBD1 (5 bases). In germline, CDR1 is LNHDA, CDR2 SQIVND (reference sequence). The length of the CDR3 is 14 residues. Trimming took 2 bases from V and 3 from J, leaving 8 bases between them. The CDR3: CASSIRGSNQPQHF. The CDR3 DNA sequence: TGTGCCAGTAGTATACGGGGCTCCAATCAGCCCCAGCATTTT.

The genes are TRBV28 and TRBJ2-2; weak D call: TRBD1 (5 bases). The CDR3 consists of 14 residues. Trimming left V 1 base short and J 6 bases short, with 9 bases between. The germline V gene encodes CDR1 MDHEN and CDR2 SYDVKM. CDR3 loop: CASSLSAGPGELFF. CDR3 bases: TGTGCCAGCAGTTTATCAGCAGGGCCCGGGGAGCTGTTTTTT.

This clonotype was observed at least ten times. The chain combines TRBV28 with TRBJ1-2; 7 nucleotides line up with TRBD1. The CDR3 has 15 residues. V lost 6 bases, J lost 2 bases, and 9 bases stayed unmatched. Germline lookup yields CDR1 MDHEN and CDR2 SYDVKM. The CDR3 loop reads CASSPTGVGNYGYTF. In nucleotides, the CDR3 is TGTGCCAGCAGCCCAACAGGGGTGGGGAACTATGGCTACACCTTC.

In its sample, this clonotype was seen many times. The V gene is TRBV3-1, the J gene TRBJ2-1, with D possibly being TRBD1 (5 bases). Trimming removed 0 bases from V and 7 bases from J, with 10 bases in between. CDR1 and CDR2 from the germline V gene are LGHDT and YNNKEL (reference sequence). The CDR3 length is 14 residues. The CDR3 is CASSQDGRGNEQFF. CDR3 bases: TGTGCCAGCAGCCAAGATGGTAGGGGTAATGAGCAGTTCTTC.

The sample holds many counts of this clonotype. The gene calls are TRBV27 and TRBJ2-5; D is possibly TRBD1 or TRBD2 (5 bases each). Trimming removed 8 bases from V and 2 bases from J, with 9 bases in between. Germline CDR1 reads MNHEY; CDR2 reads SMNVEV (reference sequence). CDR3 length equals 12 residues. The CDR3 DNA follows: TGTGCCAGCGGCTGGGGGCAAGAGACCCAGTACTTC. This sequence encodes CASGWGQETQYF.

In its sample, this clonotype was seen many times. The chain couples TRBV7-2 to TRBJ1-2, with 8 bases aligning to TRBD1. Germline V gives CDR1 SGHTA, CDR2 FQGNSA. V was clipped by 3 bases and J by 4 bases; unmatched bases: 7. CDR3 size: 15 residues. The CDR3 nucleotides read TGTGCCAGCAGCTTTGGACAGGGCCGCGGCTATGGCTACACCTTC. Translated, it gives CASSFGQGRGYGYTF.

V is TRBV28 and J is TRBJ1-1, with D unresolved. Trimming pared 1 base from V and 4 bases from J, leaving 10 bases between. The CDR3 extends over 14 amino acids. CDR1 is MDHEN and CDR2 is SYDVKM in the germline V gene. The CDR3 sequence is CASSLLMGSTEAFF. The CDR3 DNA reads as TGTGCCAGCAGTTTATTAATGGGCAGCACTGAAGCTTTCTTT. The full variable domain, rest sourced from reference TRBV28 and TRBJ1-1, is DVKVTQSSRYLVKRTGEKVFLECVQDMDHENMFWYRQDPGLGLRLIYFSYDVKMKEKGDIPEGYSVSREKKERFSLILESASTNQTSMYLCASSLLMGSTEAFFGQGTRLTVV.

This clonotype was picked up a small number of times. A much larger clonotype is one base distant, so this may be a read error. This sequence joins TRBV27 and TRBJ2-7, with D hard to call. The CDR3 loop spans 15 amino acids. Trimming cost V 6 bases and J 3 bases, with 18 bases left between them. Germline V gene data show CDR1 as MNHEY and CDR2 as SMNVEV (reference sequence). CDR3 region: CASSPTRSPYYEQYF. In DNA, the CDR3 is TGTGCCAGCAGCCCAACACGATCCCCCTACTACGAGCAGTACTTC.

This clonotype was observed a few times. This sequence joins TRBV4-1 and TRBJ2-7, with 8 positions matching TRBD1. The CDR3 has 15 residues. Germline-derived CDR1 and CDR2 are MGHRA and YSYEKL. J was trimmed by 2 bases and V by 4 bases; bases with no gene match: 7. This chain's CDR3 is CASSLRDRGTYEQYF. CDR3 coding DNA: TGCGCCAGCAGCCTCCGCGACAGGGGTACCTACGAGCAGTACTTC.

This clonotype was recorded many times. The chain joins TRBV12-3 or TRBV12-4 to TRBJ2-7; no clear D gene. The CDR3 runs 15 residues. Trimming pared 1 base from V and 2 bases from J, leaving 12 bases between. The chain's CDR3 is CASSLVLRETYEQYF. CDR3 sequence (DNA): TGTGCCAGCAGTTTAGTTCTCAGAGAAACCTACGAGCAGTACTTC.

This clonotype was detected ten times or more. CDR3 coding DNA: TGTGCCAGCTCGGGGCAGGGAGACACCGGGGAGCTGTTTTTT. Protein sequence: CASSGQGDTGELFF. The rearrangement links TRBV28 to TRBJ2-2; D possibly matches TRBD1 or TRBD2 (5 bases each). With 8 bases removed from V and 3 bases from J, the gap between germline ends came to 13 bases. Germline-derived CDR1 and CDR2 are MDHEN and SYDVKM. This CDR3 comprises 14 residues. The entire variable domain, with the rest obtained from reference TRBV28 and TRBJ2-2, is as follows: DVKVTQSSRYLVKRTGEKVFLECVQDMDHENMFWYRQDPGLGLRLIYFSYDVKMKEKGDIPEGYSVSREKKERFSLILESASTNQTSMYLCASSGQGDTGELFFGEGSRLTVL.

This clonotype was seen ten or more times. The chain couples TRBV20-1 to TRBJ2-5; weak D call: TRBD1 (5 bases). The CDR3 sequence is 15 residues long. V was cut by 0 bases and J by 3 bases, with 14 bases left in between. Germline-derived CDR1 and CDR2 are DFQATT and SNEGSKA (reference sequence). In DNA form, the CDR3 reads TGCAGTGCTAGAGATACTAAGGCAGGGAAAGAGACCCAGTACTTC. Residues: CSARDTKAGKETQYF.

This clonotype was seen at least ten times. The V gene is TRBV9, the J gene TRBJ1-1, with D unclear. V gave up 4 bases and J gave up 6 bases, with 19 bases separating them. Germline loops: CDR1 SGDLS, CDR2 YYNGEE. This CDR3 region has 15 residues. CDR3 nucleotides: TGTGCCAGCAGCCCTCACCCCGGGAGGGTAGCTGAAGCTTTCTTT. Its protein is CASSPHPGRVAEAFF.